Shown below are 21 T cell receptor beta chains from a single sample sequenced in a study of control samples from healthy donors and cancer patients. The data were produced by immunoSEQ multiplex PCR, yet TCRdb's version contains in-frame clones alone and is incomplete. This repertoire shows about 110,000 clones, 82% found once; its top ten account for 6% to 8%. Sequences were obtained from blood. The origin of the receptors is a man aged 18 to 30 in good health.

This CDR3 reads CASSLSRTLEAFF. The CDR3 DNA sequence: TGTGCCAGCAGCTTATCGAGAACCCTTGAAGCTTTCTTT. The V call is TRBV7-2, the J call TRBJ1-1; D not resolved. The CDR3 is made up of 13 amino acids. The V gene's germline CDR1 is SGHTA and CDR2 FQGNSA. Trimming shortened V by 2 bases and J by 7 bases, and 11 bases separated the two germline ends.

The rearrangement uses TRBV23-1 and TRBJ2-7; the D is unclear. TRBV23-1 is an open reading frame, and its role is uncertain. Deletions cut 0 bases from V and 4 bases from J, with 10 bases between. This CDR3 has 14 amino acids. The CDR3 nucleotides are TGCGCCAGCAGTCAATCCTATCAGGATTACGAGCAGTACGTC. It specifies CASSQSYQDYEQYV.

This chain joins TRBV6-6 and TRBJ2-2; 9 bases are shared with TRBD1. Unmatched junction bases numbered 11, after V lost 10 bases and J lost 5 bases. Germline V CDR1 and CDR2: MNHNY, SVGAGI (reference sequence). This CDR3 comprises 15 residues. The CDR3 reads CAIKLGQGWTGELFF. DNA for the CDR3: TGTGCCATCAAATTGGGACAGGGTTGGACCGGGGAGCTGTTTTTT.

The table lists this clone with a few counts. J is TRBJ1-4 and V is TRBV28, with a tentative D call TRBD1 (6 bases). Looked up from germline, CDR1 is MDHEN and CDR2 is SYDVKM. Trimming stripped 5 bases from V and 4 bases from J, with 14 bases between. This CDR3 region has 15 residues. The CDR3 region has the DNA TGTGCCAGCAGTCTACAGGGTACGGGTAATGAAAAACTGTTTTTT. This gives the protein CASSLQGTGNEKLFF. The variable domain in full, with the rest retrieved from reference TRBV28 and TRBJ1-4, is DVKVTQSSRYLVKRTGEKVFLECVQDMDHENMFWYRQDPGLGLRLIYFSYDVKMKEKGDIPEGYSVSREKKERFSLILESASTNQTSMYLCASSLQGTGNEKLFFGSGTQLSVL.

This chain connects TRBV9 to TRBJ1-2; D is uncertain. This CDR3 is 14 amino acids long. Germline-derived CDR1 and CDR2 are SGDLS and YYNGEE. Trimming removed 2 bases at V and 1 base at J, with 9 bases between. CDR3: CASSVRPDNYGYTF. CDR3 DNA: TGTGCCAGCAGCGTTCGGCCTGATAACTATGGCTACACCTTC.

This sequence joins TRBV6-2 or TRBV6-3 and TRBJ2-3; possibly TRBD2 for D (6 bases). There are 17 residues in the CDR3. V shed 1 base and J shed 5 bases, with 19 bases lying between them. Germline V gene sequence: CDR1 MNHEY, CDR2 SVGEGT. The CDR3 protein is CASSYFFMTGVKDTQYF. Written as DNA, the CDR3 is TGTGCCAGCAGTTACTTCTTTATGACGGGGGTAAAAGATACGCAGTATTTT.

The chain joins TRBV5-1 to TRBJ2-3, with 8 positions matching TRBD2. Germline CDR1 is SGHRS and CDR2 is YFSETQ. Trimming removed 4 bases from V and 0 bases from J; junction bases left unmatched: 13. The CDR3 runs 18 residues. CDR3 bases: TGCGCCAGCAGCCTCCAAACGCGGGGGGAGACTAGCACAGATACGCAGTATTTT. Its protein product is CASSLQTRGETSTDTQYF.

V is TRBV9 and J is TRBJ2-2; no clear D gene. CDR1 is SGDLS, CDR2 YYNGEE, per germline. CDR3 length equals 16 residues. V lost 3 bases and J 0 bases, leaving 12 bases between the germline ends. CDR3 coding DNA: TGTGCCAGCAGCGCCCATTTTGCCGCGAACACCGGGGAGCTGTTTTTT. This codes for CASSAHFAANTGELFF. The whole variable domain, filled in from reference TRBV9 and TRBJ2-2, reads DSGVTQTPKHLITATGQRVTLRCSPRSGDLSVYWYQQSLDQGLQFLIQYYNGEERAKGNILERFSAQQFPDLHSELNLSSLELGDSALYFCASSAHFAANTGELFFGEGSRLTVL.

There are a few counts of this clone. The chain uses TRBV20-1 and TRBJ1-2; 9 bases align to TRBD1. With V trimmed by 3 bases and J by 3 bases, 5 bases remained unmatched. CDR1 is DFQATT and CDR2 is SNEGSKA in the germline V gene (reference sequence). The CDR3 totals 14 residues. CDR3 coding DNA: TGCAGTGCTAGTAATCGGGACAGGGACTATGGCTACACCTTC. Translating gives CSASNRDRDYGYTF.

There are a few counts of this clone. The chain combines TRBV2 with TRBJ1-1; D may be TRBD1 (5 bases). V lost 2 bases and J 5 bases, leaving 21 bases between the germline ends. The CDR3 covers 17 residues. Germline-derived CDR1 and CDR2 are SNHLY and FYNNEI. CDR3 DNA: TGTGCCAGCAGTGAATCCCGGCGGGGCGAAGCGGGAACTGAAGCTTTCTTT. It specifies CASSESRRGEAGTEAFF. The full variable domain, completed using reference TRBV2 and TRBJ1-1, is EPEVTQTPSHQVTQMGQEVILRCVPISNHLYFYWYRQILGQKVEFLVSFYNNEISEKSEIFDDQFSVERPDGSNFTLKIRSTKLEDSAMYFCASSESRRGEAGTEAFFGQGTRLTVV.

The table lists this clone with a few counts. The chain couples TRBV19 to TRBJ1-5; D uncertain. With 1 base removed from V and 0 bases from J, the gap between germline ends came to 13 bases. CDR1 and CDR2 (germline): LNHDA, SQIVND (reference sequence). This CDR3 has 17 amino acids. In nucleotides, the CDR3 is TGTGCCAGTAGTATAGGCCCGGGAAGCCATAGCAATCAGCCCCAGCATTTT. This gives the protein CASSIGPGSHSNQPQHF.

This chain connects TRBV19 to TRBJ2-3; maybe TRBD1 (6 bases). CDR3 length: 14 residues. V lost 4 bases to trimming and J lost 3 bases, with 11 bases between them. Germline CDR1 and CDR2: LNHDA and SQIVND (reference sequence). The CDR3 sequence: CASSRQGSTDTQYF. The CDR3 coding sequence is TGTGCCAGTAGTAGGCAGGGGAGTACAGATACGCAGTATTTT.

The chain couples TRBV5-4 to TRBJ2-1; TRBD1 matches 8 bases. This CDR3 region has 15 residues. The V gene end was trimmed by 0 bases and the J gene end by 5 bases; junction bases not matched to a gene: 4. Germline assignment: CDR1 SGHNT and CDR2 YYREEE (reference sequence). CDR3 protein: CASSLGTGRNNEQFF. The CDR3 coding sequence is TGTGCCAGCAGCTTGGGGACAGGGCGGAACAATGAGCAGTTCTTC.

This clone appeared a single time. J is TRBJ2-1 and V is TRBV9; the D gene is possibly TRBD2 (7 bases). Germline V gene sequence: CDR1 SGDLS, CDR2 YYNGEE. CDR3 size: 18 residues. Trimming stripped 3 bases from V and 4 bases from J, with 23 bases between. DNA for the CDR3: TGTGCCAGCAGCGCGCGGGGGCCCCCTTCACTTTTATACAATGAGCAGTTCTTC. Its translation is CASSARGPPSLLYNEQFF.

The rearrangement uses TRBV10-1 and TRBJ1-3; D not resolved. This CDR3 is built from 16 residues. V lost 8 bases to trimming and J lost 6 bases, with 23 bases between them. Looked up from germline, CDR1 is WNHNN and CDR2 is SYGVQD (reference sequence). The CDR3 bases are TGCGCCAGCTTAGAACCGGGCACGAGAACGGAAAACACCATATATTTT. Its protein is CASLEPGTRTENTIYF.

A single count supports this clone. V and J are TRBV15 and TRBJ2-3; D may be TRBD1 (6 bases). Per germline, CDR1 LNHNV and CDR2 YYDKDF (reference sequence). The ends were cut back, 2 bases at V and 4 bases at J, with 13 bases in the middle. The CDR3 extends over 15 amino acids. CDR3 bases: TGTGCCACCAGCAGACTACAGGGTTTCGCAGATACGCAGTATTTT. It translates to CATSRLQGFADTQYF.

The V and J genes are TRBV30 and TRBJ1-6; D gene ambiguous. The CDR3 sequence is 15 residues long. The V gene's germline CDR1 is GTSNPN and CDR2 SVGIG (reference sequence). V was shortened by 3 bases and J by 6 bases, with 15 bases between the two germline ends. CDR3 sequence (DNA): TGTGCCTGGAGAAAGAGCAACTCAGTTAATTCACCCCTCCACTTT. It translates to CAWRKSNSVNSPLHF.

The count of this clone is one. The rearrangement joins TRBV4-2 to TRBJ1-5; TRBD1 is a possible D gene (6 bases). Germline V gives CDR1 LGHNA, CDR2 YNFKEQ. V lost 0 bases and J 4 bases, leaving 7 bases between the germline ends. This CDR3 comprises 14 residues. CDR3 nucleotides: TGTGCCAGCAGCCAAGATGACAGGAATCAGCCCCAGCATTTT. This translates into CASSQDDRNQPQHF.

This rearrangement joins TRBV15 to TRBJ1-2; unclear D gene. Per germline, CDR1 LNHNV and CDR2 YYDKDF (reference sequence). Trimming removed 1 base from V and 3 bases from J, with 15 bases in between. The CDR3 covers 16 residues. CDR3: CATSRAGSEEDYGYTF. CDR3 bases: TGTGCCACCAGCAGAGCCGGATCCGAGGAAGACTATGGCTACACCTTC.

V is TRBV7-2 and J is TRBJ1-1, with D perhaps TRBD1 (6 bases). This CDR3 has 14 residues. The ends were cut back, 4 bases at V and 1 base at J, with 10 bases in the middle. Germline lookup yields CDR1 SGHTA and CDR2 FQGNSA. For the CDR3, the DNA is TGTGCCAGCAGCTGGACAGCGCCGAACACTGAAGCTTTCTTT. Residues: CASSWTAPNTEAFF. The variable domain in full, completed from reference TRBV7-2 and TRBJ1-1, reads GAGVSQSPSNKVTEKGKDVELRCDPISGHTALYWYRQSLGQGLEFLIYFQGNSAPDKSGLPSDRFSAERTGGSVSTLTIQRTQQEDSAVYLCASSWTAPNTEAFFGQGTRLTVV.

This chain joins TRBV4-3 and TRBJ1-4; a weak D match, TRBD1 (5 bases). The CDR3 is made up of 17 amino acids. V dropped 1 base and J dropped 7 bases, with 19 bases sitting between them. Germline V CDR1 and CDR2: LGHNA, YSLEER. CDR3 nucleotide sequence: TGCGCCAGCAGCCAAGGGTATGGCAGGGCGATAGGTGAAAAACTGTTTTTT. This translates into CASSQGYGRAIGEKLFF.